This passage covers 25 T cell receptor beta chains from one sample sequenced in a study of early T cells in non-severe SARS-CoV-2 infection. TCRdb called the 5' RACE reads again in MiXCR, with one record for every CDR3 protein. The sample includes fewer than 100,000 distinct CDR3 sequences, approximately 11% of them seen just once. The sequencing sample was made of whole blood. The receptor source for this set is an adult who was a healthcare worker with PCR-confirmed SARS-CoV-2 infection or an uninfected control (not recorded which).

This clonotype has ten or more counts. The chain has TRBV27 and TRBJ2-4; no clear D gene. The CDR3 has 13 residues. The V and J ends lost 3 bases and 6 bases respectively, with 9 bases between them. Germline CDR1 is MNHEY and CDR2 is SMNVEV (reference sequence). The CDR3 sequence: CASSLSPVNIQYF. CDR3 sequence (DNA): TGTGCCAGCAGTTTGAGTCCCGTAAACATTCAGTACTTC.

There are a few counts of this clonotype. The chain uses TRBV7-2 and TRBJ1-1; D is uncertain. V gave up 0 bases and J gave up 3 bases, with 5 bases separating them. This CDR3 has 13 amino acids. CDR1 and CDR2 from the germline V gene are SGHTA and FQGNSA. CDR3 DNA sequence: TGTGCCAGCAGCTTAGCACTATACACTGAAGCTTTCTTT. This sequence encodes CASSLALYTEAFF.

The CDR3 sequence: CASRTRDGTSNTGELFF. The CDR3 bases are TGTGCCAGCAGGACCCGGGACGGAACCTCGAACACCGGGGAGCTGTTTTTT. The chain links TRBV12-3 or TRBV12-4 to TRBJ2-2; perhaps D is TRBD1 or TRBD2 (5 bases each). The ends were cut back, 6 bases at V and 0 bases at J, with 17 bases in the middle. The CDR3 sequence is 17 residues long.

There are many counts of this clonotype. CDR3 amino acids: CASRDSGTGGSEQYF. The CDR3 DNA sequence: TGTGCCAGCAGGGACTCCGGGACAGGGGGCTCCGAGCAGTACTTC. V gene TRBV6-6 combines with J gene TRBJ2-7; TRBD1 aligns across 12 bases. The ends lost 6 bases at V and 6 bases at J; junction bases unmatched: 9. The germline V gene has CDR1 MNHNY and CDR2 SVGAGI (reference sequence). This CDR3 has 15 amino acids.

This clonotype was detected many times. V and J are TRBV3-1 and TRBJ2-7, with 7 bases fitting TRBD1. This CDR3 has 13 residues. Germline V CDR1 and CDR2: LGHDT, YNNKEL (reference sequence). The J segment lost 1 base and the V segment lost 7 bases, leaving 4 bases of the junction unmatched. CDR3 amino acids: CASTPTGSYEQYF. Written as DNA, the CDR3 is TGTGCCAGCACCCCGACAGGGTCCTACGAGCAGTACTTC.

The CDR3 loop reads CASRLLAGAPGEQFF. The DNA for the CDR3 is TGTGCCAGCAGGCTTCTAGCGGGGGCACCAGGGGAGCAGTTCTTC. This sequence joins TRBV2 and TRBJ2-1; TRBD2 matches 10 bases. The CDR3 covers 15 residues. V dropped 6 bases and J dropped 10; count of bases not matched to a gene: 12. Germline CDR1 is SNHLY and CDR2 is FYNNEI. Filled out from reference TRBV2 and TRBJ2-1, the complete variable domain reads EPEVTQTPSHQVTQMGQEVILRCVPISNHLYFYWYRQILGQKVEFLVSFYNNEISEKSEIFDDQFSVERPDGSNFTLKIRSTKLEDSAMYFCASRLLAGAPGEQFFGPGTRLTVL.

CDR3 amino acids: CASRNAQETQYF. The CDR3 nucleotides are TGTGCCAGCAGAAACGCTCAAGAGACCCAGTACTTC. This rearrangement joins TRBV25-1 to TRBJ2-5, with D uncertain. The CDR3 length is 12 residues. From germline, CDR1 is MGHDK and CDR2 SYGVNS. V was clipped by 6 bases and J by 2 bases, with 7 bases between them.

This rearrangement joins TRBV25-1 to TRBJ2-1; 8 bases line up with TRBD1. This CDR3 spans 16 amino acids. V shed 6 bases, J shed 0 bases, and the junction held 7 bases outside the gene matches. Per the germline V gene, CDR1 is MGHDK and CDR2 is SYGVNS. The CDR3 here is CASSPRTGSSYNEQFF. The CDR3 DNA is TGTGCCAGCAGCCCACGGACAGGGAGCTCCTACAATGAGCAGTTCTTC.

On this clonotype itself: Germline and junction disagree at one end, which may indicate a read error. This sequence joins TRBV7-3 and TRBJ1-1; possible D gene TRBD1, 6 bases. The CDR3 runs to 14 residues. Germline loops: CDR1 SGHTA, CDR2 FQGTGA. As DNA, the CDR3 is TGTGTCAGCAGCTTAGCAGGGGCGAGAACTGAAGCTTTCTTT. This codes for CVSSLAGARTEAFF.

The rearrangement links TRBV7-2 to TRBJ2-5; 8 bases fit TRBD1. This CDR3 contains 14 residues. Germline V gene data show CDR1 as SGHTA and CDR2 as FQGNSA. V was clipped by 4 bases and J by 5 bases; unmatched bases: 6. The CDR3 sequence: CASSSGQAAETQYF. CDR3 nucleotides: TGTGCCAGCAGCTCGGGACAGGCCGCGGAGACCCAGTACTTC.

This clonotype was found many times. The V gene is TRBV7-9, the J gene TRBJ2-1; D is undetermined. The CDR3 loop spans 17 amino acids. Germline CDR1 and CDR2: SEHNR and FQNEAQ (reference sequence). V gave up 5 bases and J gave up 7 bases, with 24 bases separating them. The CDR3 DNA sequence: TGTGCCAGCAGCGCAGGTACACCCCGATCGATGGTGAATGAGCAGTTCTTC. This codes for CASSAGTPRSMVNEQFF.

CDR3 DNA: TGTGCCAGTAGTATAGATCCGGGACTAGCGTCCTATGAGCAGTTCTTC. This encodes CASSIDPGLASYEQFF. This chain joins TRBV19 and TRBJ2-1, with 10 bases that match TRBD2. Per the germline V gene, CDR1 is LNHDA and CDR2 is SQIVND (reference sequence). J lost 8 bases, V lost 0 bases, and 7 bases had no gene match. This CDR3 spans 16 amino acids.

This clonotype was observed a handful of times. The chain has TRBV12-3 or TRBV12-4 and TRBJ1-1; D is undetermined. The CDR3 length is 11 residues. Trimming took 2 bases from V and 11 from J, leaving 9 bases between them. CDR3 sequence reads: CASSLREFAFF. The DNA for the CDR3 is TGTGCCAGCAGTTTAAGGGAATTCGCTTTCTTT.

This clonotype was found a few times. The CDR3 reads CASSLRGPDIQYF. CDR3 DNA sequence: TGCGCCAGCAGCCTTCGGGGCCCAGACATTCAGTACTTC. The chain combines TRBV5-1 with TRBJ2-4; tentatively, D is TRBD1 or TRBD2 (5 bases each). The CDR3 length is 13 residues. CDR1 and CDR2 from the germline V gene are SGHRS and YFSETQ. V lost 4 bases and J 8 bases, leaving 13 bases between the germline ends.

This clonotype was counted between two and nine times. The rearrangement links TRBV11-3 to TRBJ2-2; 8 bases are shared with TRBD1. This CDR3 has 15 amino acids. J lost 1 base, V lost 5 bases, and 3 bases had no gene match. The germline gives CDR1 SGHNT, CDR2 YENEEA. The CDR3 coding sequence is TGTGCCAGCAGCCAGGGGGCCCTGAACACCGGGGAGCTGTTTTTT. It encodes CASSQGALNTGELFF.

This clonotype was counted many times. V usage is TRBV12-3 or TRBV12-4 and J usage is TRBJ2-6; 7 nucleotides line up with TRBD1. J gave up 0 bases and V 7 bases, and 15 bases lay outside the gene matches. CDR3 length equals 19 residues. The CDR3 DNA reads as TGTGCCAGCACCGGGAATGGACGGGACAGCCCCTCTGGGGCCAACGTCCTGACTTTC. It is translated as CASTGNGRDSPSGANVLTF.

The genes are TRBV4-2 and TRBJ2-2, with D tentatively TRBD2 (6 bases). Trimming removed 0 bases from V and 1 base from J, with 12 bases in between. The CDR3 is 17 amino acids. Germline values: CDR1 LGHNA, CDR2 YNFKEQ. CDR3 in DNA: TGTGCCAGCAGCCAAGATTGGGACTCCCGGAACACCGGGGAGCTGTTTTTT. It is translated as CASSQDWDSRNTGELFF.

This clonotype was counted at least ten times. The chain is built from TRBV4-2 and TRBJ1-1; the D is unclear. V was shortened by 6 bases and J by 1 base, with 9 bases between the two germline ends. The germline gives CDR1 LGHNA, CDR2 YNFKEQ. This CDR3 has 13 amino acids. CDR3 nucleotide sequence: TGTGCCAGCAGTTATGGACCGAACACTGAAGCTTTCTTT. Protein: CASSYGPNTEAFF.

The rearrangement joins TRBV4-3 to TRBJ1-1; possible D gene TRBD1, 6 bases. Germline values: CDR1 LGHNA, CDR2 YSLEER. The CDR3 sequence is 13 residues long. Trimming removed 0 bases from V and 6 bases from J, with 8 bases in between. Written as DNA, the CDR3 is TGCGCCAGCAGCCAAGATTACAGGGCTGAAGCTTTCTTT. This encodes CASSQDYRAEAFF.

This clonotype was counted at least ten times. CDR3 coding DNA: TGCAGTGCTGAGACCGGACAGACGATCTACGAGCAGTACTTC. Protein: CSAETGQTIYEQYF. This chain links TRBV20-1 with TRBJ2-7, with D possibly matching TRBD1 (6 bases). This CDR3 has 14 residues. Looked up from germline, CDR1 is DFQATT and CDR2 is SNEGSKA (reference sequence). The V end lost 5 bases, the J end lost 3 bases, and 17 bases lay between the germline ends.

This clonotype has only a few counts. This CDR3 is CASSLMTRTNYGYTF. The CDR3 coding sequence is TGTGCCAGCAGCTTAATGACAAGAACTAACTATGGCTACACCTTC. V gene TRBV7-3 combines with J gene TRBJ1-2; D ambiguous. CDR3 length equals 15 residues. V was shortened by 1 base and J by 0 bases, with 9 bases between the two germline ends. Germline V gene lookup returns CDR1 SGHTA and CDR2 FQGTGA.

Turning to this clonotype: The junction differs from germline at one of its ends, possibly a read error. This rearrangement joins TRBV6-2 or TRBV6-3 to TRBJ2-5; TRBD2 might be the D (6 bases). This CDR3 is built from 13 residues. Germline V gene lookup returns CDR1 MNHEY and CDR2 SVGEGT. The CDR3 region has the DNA TGTGCCGGCAGGGACTCCACCGGAGAGACCCAGTACTTC. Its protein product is CAGRDSTGETQYF.

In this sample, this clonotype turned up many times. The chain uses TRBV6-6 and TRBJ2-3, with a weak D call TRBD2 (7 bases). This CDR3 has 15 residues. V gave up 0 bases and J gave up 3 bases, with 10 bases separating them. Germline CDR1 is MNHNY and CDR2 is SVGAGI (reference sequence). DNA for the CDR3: TGTGCCAGCAGTTACTCCGGGGGGCCTACAGATACGCAGTATTTT. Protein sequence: CASSYSGGPTDTQYF.

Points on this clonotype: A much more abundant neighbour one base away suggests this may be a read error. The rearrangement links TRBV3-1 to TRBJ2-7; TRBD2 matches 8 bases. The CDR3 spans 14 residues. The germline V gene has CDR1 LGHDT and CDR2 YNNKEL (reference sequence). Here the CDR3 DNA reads TGTGCCAGCAACCAAAGCGGGGGACCCTACGAGCAGTACTTC. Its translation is CASNQSGGPYEQYF.

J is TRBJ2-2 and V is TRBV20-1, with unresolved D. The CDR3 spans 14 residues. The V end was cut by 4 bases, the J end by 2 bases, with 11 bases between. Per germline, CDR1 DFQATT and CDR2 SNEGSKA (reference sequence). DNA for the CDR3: TGCAGTGCTACCGCAGACGGAAACACCGGGGAGCTGTTTTTT. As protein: CSATADGNTGELFF.